This T cell receptor (beta chain) was recovered during a study of blood T cell repertoires in COVID-19. Study as a whole: COVID-19 samples from acute and convalescent phases originated in the United States, Italy and Spain.

Only one count was recorded for this clone. CDR3 length equals 13 residues. V lost 1 base and J 1 base, leaving 4 bases between the germline ends. Germline V gene sequence: CDR1 LGHNT, CDR2 FRNRAP. As processed by the authors: Amplified reference gene primers provided the basis for estimating nucleated cell counts. Method: immunoSEQ multiplex PCR; TCRdb's copy keeps in-frame clones and lacks some. The V and J calls and the clone size are those of that table, but D and trimming were determined from the DNA. Altogether about 160,000 clones are present, about 93% being singletons, with the ten largest covering about 4.5%.

The genes are TRBV12-5 and TRBJ1-1; D is uncertain. The source of this sequence is a woman aged 50 to 60 with acute or convalescent COVID-19. Input material: peripheral blood. CDR3 sequence (DNA): TGTGCTAGTGGTTTGGCAGGGAACACTGAAGCTTTCTTT. It translates to CASGLAGNTEAFF.